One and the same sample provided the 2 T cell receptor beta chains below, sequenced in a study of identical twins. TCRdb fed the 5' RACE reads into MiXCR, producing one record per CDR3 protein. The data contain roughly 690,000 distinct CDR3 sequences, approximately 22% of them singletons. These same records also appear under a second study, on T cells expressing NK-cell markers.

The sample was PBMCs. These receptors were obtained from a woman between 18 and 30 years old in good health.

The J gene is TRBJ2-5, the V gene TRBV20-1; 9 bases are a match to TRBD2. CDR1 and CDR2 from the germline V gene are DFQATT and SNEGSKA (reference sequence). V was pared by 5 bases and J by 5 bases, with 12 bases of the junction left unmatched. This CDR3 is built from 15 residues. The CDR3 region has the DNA TGCAGTGCTGCGGGACTAGCTAAGGCTTCGGAGACCCAGTACTTC. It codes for CSAAGLAKASETQYF.

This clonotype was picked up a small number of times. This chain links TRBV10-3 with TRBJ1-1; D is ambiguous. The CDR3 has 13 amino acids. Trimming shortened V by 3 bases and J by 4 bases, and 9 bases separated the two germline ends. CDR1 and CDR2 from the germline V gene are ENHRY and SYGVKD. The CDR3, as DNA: TGTGCCATCAGTGAAACCCGAGTCACTGAAGCTTTCTTT. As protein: CAISETRVTEAFF.